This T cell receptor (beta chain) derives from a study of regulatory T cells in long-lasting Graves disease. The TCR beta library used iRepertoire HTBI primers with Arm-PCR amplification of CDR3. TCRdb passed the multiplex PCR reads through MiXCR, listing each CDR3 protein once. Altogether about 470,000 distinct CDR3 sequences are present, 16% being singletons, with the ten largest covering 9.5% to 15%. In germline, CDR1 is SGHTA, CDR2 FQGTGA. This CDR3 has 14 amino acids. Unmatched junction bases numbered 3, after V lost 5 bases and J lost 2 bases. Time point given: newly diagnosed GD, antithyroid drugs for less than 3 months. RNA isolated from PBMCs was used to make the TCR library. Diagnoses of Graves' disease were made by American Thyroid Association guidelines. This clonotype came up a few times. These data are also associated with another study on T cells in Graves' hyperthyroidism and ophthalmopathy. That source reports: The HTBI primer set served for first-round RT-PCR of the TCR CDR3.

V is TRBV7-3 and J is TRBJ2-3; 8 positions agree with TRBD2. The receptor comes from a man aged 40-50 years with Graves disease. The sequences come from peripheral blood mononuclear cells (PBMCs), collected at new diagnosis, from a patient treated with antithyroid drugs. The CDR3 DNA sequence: TGTGCCAGCAGCCACGGGAGGGTCACAGATACGCAGTATTTT. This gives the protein CASSHGRVTDTQYF.